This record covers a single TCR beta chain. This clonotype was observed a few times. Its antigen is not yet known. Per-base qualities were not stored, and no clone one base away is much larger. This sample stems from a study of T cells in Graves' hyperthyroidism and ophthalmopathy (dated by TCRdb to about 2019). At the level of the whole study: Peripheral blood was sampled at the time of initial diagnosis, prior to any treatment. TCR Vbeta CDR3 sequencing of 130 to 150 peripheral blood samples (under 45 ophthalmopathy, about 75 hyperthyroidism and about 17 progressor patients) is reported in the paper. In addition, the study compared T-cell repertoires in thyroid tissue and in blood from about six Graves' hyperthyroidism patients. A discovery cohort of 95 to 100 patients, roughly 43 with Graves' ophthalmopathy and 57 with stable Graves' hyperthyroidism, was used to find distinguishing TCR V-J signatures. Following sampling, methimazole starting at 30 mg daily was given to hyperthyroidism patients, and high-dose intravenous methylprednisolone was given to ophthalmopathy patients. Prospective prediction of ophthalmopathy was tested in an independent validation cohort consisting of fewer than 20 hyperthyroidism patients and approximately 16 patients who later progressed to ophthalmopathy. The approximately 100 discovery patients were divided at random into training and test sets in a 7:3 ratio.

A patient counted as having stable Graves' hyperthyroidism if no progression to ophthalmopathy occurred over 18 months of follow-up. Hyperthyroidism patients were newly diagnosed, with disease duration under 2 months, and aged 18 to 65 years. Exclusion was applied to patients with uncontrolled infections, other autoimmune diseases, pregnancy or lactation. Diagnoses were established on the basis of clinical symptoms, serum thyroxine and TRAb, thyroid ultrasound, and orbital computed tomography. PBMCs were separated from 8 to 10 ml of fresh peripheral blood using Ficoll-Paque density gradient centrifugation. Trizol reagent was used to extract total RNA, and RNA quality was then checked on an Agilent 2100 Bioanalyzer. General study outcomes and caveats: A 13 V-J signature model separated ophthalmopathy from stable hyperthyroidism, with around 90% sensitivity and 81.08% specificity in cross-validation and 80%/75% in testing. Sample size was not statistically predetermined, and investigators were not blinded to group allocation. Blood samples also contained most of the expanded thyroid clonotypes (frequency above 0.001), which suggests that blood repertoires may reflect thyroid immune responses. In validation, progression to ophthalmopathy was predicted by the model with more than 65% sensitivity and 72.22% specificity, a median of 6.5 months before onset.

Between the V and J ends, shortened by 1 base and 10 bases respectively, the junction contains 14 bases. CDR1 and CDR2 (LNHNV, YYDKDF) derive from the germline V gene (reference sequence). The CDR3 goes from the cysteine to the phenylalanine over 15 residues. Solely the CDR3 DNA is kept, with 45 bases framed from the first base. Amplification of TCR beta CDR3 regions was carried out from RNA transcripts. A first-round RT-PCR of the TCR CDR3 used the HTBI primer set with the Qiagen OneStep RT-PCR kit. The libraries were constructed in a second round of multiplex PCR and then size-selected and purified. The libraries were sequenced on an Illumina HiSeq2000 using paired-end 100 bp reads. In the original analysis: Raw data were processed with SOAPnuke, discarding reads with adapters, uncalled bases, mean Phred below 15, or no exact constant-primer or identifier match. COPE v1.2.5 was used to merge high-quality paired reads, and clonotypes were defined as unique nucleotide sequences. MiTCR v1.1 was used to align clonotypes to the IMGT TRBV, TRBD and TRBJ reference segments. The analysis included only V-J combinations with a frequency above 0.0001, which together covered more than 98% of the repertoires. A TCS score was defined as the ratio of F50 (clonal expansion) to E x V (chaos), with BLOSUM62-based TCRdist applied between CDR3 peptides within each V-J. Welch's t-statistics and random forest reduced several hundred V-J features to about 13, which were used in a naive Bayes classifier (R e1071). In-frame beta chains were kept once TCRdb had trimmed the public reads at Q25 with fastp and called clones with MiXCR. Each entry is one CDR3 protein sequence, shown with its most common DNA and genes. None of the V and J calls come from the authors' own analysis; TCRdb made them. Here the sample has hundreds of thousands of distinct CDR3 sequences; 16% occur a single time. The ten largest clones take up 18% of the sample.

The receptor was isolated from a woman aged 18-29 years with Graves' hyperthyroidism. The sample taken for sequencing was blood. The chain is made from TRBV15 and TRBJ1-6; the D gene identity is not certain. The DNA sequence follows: TGTGCCACCAGCAGAGGACACAATGTCGGATCACCCCTCCACTTT. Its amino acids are CATSRGHNVGSPLHF.